This T cell receptor beta chain emerged from a study of naive and memory T cell subsets. Study outcomes and limitations: In CD4 and CD8 cells, diversity dropped from naive through EMRA. Naive repertoires, especially CD8, held a few larger clonotypes, possibly memory cells re-expressing CD45RA.

On this clonotype: Its specificity is unknown.

Between the trimmed V and J ends, which lost 7 bases and 5 bases, there was a span of 14 bases. Looked up from germline, CDR1 is MDHEN and CDR2 is SYDVKM. This CDR3 is built from 14 residues. Both TRBC1 and TRBC2 were covered by a beta constant-region primer of two equimolar oligonucleotides. Nested alpha and beta constant-region primers with the SP2 primer drove four PCR rounds on ligated cDNA. TCRdb re-derived calls from the UMI-ligation and nested PCR reads in MiXCR, one entry per CDR3 protein. The sample carries 120,000 to 150,000 distinct CDR3 sequences, roughly 23% recorded once. This sequence joins TRBV28 and TRBJ1-4, with D perhaps TRBD1 (6 bases). The clonotype was recovered from a human donor in good health. The sequenced sample consisted of naive CD4+ T cells from blood. The CDR3: CASMTGQTNEKLFF. In DNA, the CDR3 is TGTGCCAGCATGACAGGACAGACGAATGAAAAACTGTTTTTT.